One sample yielded the 7 T cell receptor beta chains listed below, sequenced in a study of cytomegalovirus exposure and HLA in healthy donors. Method: immunoSEQ multiplex PCR; TCRdb's copy keeps in-frame clones and lacks some. The table lists some 140,000 clones, roughly four fifths of them singletons. Material for sequencing was PBMCs. These receptors came from a man younger than 40 in good health and CMV-seropositive.

The gene calls are TRBV2 and TRBJ2-7; 12 nucleotides align to TRBD2. The length of the CDR3 is 15 residues. With V trimmed by 1 base and J by 4 bases, 2 bases remained unmatched. Germline CDR1 and CDR2: SNHLY and FYNNEI. CDR3 sequence (DNA): TGTGCCAGCAGTGAAGAACTAGCGGGAGGATACGAGCAGTACTTC. Translation gives CASSEELAGGYEQYF.

This clone was picked up one time. The chain couples TRBV30 to TRBJ1-2; 10 nucleotides agree with TRBD1. The CDR3 is 14 amino acids. J lost 5 bases, V lost 2 bases, and 5 bases had no gene match. CDR1 is GTSNPN and CDR2 is SVGIG in the germline V gene (reference sequence). CDR3 protein: CAWSPGQGKYGYTF. In DNA, the CDR3 is TGTGCCTGGAGTCCGGGACAGGGGAAATATGGCTACACCTTC. The variable domain in full, completed from reference TRBV30 and TRBJ1-2, reads SQTIHQWPATLVQPVGSPLSLECTVEGTSNPNLYWYRQAAGRGLQLLFYSVGIGQISSEVPQNLSASRPQDRQFILSSKKLLLSDSGFYLCAWSPGQGKYGYTFGSGTRLTVV.

The V gene is TRBV7-8, the J gene TRBJ1-4; 9 bases match TRBD1. CDR1 is SGHVS, CDR2 FQNEAQ, per germline. V dropped 1 base and J dropped 8; count of bases not matched to a gene: 5. The CDR3 is 15 amino acids. The CDR3 sequence: CASSLGTGVQEKLFF. Here the CDR3 DNA reads TGTGCCAGCAGCTTAGGGACAGGGGTACAGGAAAAACTGTTTTTT.

This sequence joins TRBV5-1 and TRBJ2-5, with 14 bases matching TRBD2. Germline V gives CDR1 SGHRS, CDR2 YFSETQ. V shed 8 bases, J shed 1 base, and the junction held 4 bases outside the gene matches. The CDR3 is 15 amino acids. CDR3 coding DNA: TGCGCCAGTAAGGGGACTAGCGGGAGCCAAGAGACCCAGTACTTC. It codes for CASKGTSGSQETQYF.

This chain links TRBV5-4 with TRBJ2-1, with 10 bases identical to TRBD1. This CDR3 is built from 16 residues. CDR1 is SGHNT and CDR2 is YYREEE in the germline V gene (reference sequence). The V segment lost 4 bases and the J segment 4 bases; nucleotides outside the gene matches: 8. CDR3: CASSTRQGARYNEQFF. CDR3 DNA: TGTGCCAGCAGCACCAGACAGGGGGCCAGATACAATGAGCAGTTCTTC.

The chain carries TRBV29-1 and TRBJ2-5; a possible D gene is TRBD1 (6 bases). The ends were cut back, 7 bases at V and 2 bases at J, with 11 bases in the middle. Germline V CDR1 and CDR2: SQVTM, ANQGSEA. The CDR3 covers 12 residues. Here the CDR3 DNA reads TGCAGCGCAGGGACAAATCAAGAGACCCAGTACTTC. As protein: CSAGTNQETQYF. The complete variable domain, with remaining parts taken from reference TRBV29-1 and TRBJ2-5, reads SAVISQKPSRDICQRGTSLTIQCQVDSQVTMMFWYRQQPGQSLTLIATANQGSEATYESGFVIDKFPISRPNLTFSTLTVSNMSPEDSSIYLCSAGTNQETQYFGPGTRLLVL.

The chain combines TRBV5-1 with TRBJ2-5, with 8 bases fitting TRBD2. Germline CDR1 reads SGHRS; CDR2 reads YFSETQ. This CDR3 has 14 amino acids. The junction had 2 bases not matched to a gene; V was cut back by 3 bases and J by 1 base. The CDR3 reads CASSSGTSQETQYF. The DNA of the CDR3 is TGCGCCAGCAGCTCAGGGACTAGCCAAGAGACCCAGTACTTC.